Listed here are 8 T cell receptor beta chains from one sample, sequenced in a study of T cell responses to AZD1222 COVID-19 vaccine (dated by TCRdb to the early 2020s). Libraries were made using the immunoSEQ multiplex PCR assay. Here the immuneACCESS table is served through TCRdb, limited to in-frame sequences with V and J called. Missing clones are a known gap in these copies; in checked studies unresolved V genes cover under half, and the rest lacks a known reason. This sample comprises 110,000 to 150,000 clones, around 89% of them detected only once. The top ten clonotypes cover roughly 1.7% of the sample. In light of the paper, this sample's time point label describes: baseline before first vaccination. The source was peripheral blood, collected on day 0 of AZD1222 vaccination. All receptors derive from an adult in good health.

This sequence joins TRBV9 and TRBJ2-7; possible D gene TRBD2, 5 bases. V dropped 0 bases and J dropped 2 bases, with 15 bases sitting between them. Germline CDR1 reads SGDLS; CDR2 reads YYNGEE. This CDR3 is 16 amino acids long. CDR3 region: CASSVGRVAPTYEQYF. DNA for the CDR3: TGTGCCAGCAGCGTAGGTCGGGTAGCGCCTACCTACGAGCAGTACTTC.

V gene TRBV7-9 combines with J gene TRBJ2-1; TRBD1 agrees at 7 bases. Germline-derived CDR1 and CDR2 are SEHNR and FQNEAQ (reference sequence). Trimming removed 5 bases from V and 3 bases from J; junction bases left unmatched: 4. There are 14 residues in the CDR3. CDR3 in amino acids: CASSGSGGYNEQFF. The CDR3 region has the DNA TGTGCCAGCAGCGGGTCAGGGGGCTACAATGAGCAGTTCTTC.

This chain connects TRBV24-1 to TRBJ2-7; D is undetermined. The germline V and J ends were trimmed by 4 bases and 5 bases, with 5 bases remaining between them. In germline, CDR1 is KGHDR, CDR2 SFDVKD. CDR3 length: 11 amino acids. CDR3 in DNA: TGTGCCACCAGTGAGGATCACGAGCAGTACTTC. Protein product: CATSEDHEQYF.

The J gene is TRBJ2-1, the V gene TRBV5-1; 7 nucleotides agree with TRBD2. V was clipped by 4 bases and J by 2 bases; unmatched bases: 6. The germline gives CDR1 SGHRS, CDR2 YFSETQ. The CDR3 loop spans 15 amino acids. The DNA for the CDR3 is TGCGCCAGCAGCCTGCGGGGGTATACCTACAATGAGCAGTTCTTC. Protein product: CASSLRGYTYNEQFF.

This clone has more than one count but fewer than ten. The chain employs TRBV30 and TRBJ1-3; D not resolved. The V and J ends lost 5 bases and 1 base respectively, with 9 bases between them. The CDR3 runs 13 residues. The V gene's germline CDR1 is GTSNPN and CDR2 SVGIG (reference sequence). CDR3 sequence: CAWAGWSGNTIYF. The CDR3 region has the DNA TGTGCCTGGGCCGGATGGTCTGGAAACACCATATATTTT.

The chain couples TRBV3-1 (or the pseudogene TRBV3-2) to TRBJ2-4; 8 bases are shared with TRBD2. CDR3 length: 16 residues. The J segment lost 0 bases and the V segment lost 2 bases, leaving 3 bases of the junction unmatched. CDR1 and CDR2 from the germline V gene are LGHDT and YNNKEL (reference sequence). The CDR3 spells CASSQSSGTAKNIQYF. CDR3 DNA sequence: TGTGCCAGCAGCCAAAGTAGCGGGACAGCCAAAAACATTCAGTACTTC.

This clone has a single count. V and J are TRBV9 and TRBJ2-7, with 8 bases lining up with TRBD2. Per germline, CDR1 SGDLS and CDR2 YYNGEE. V dropped 1 base and J dropped 6; count of bases not matched to a gene: 3. The CDR3 is 13 amino acids. The chain's CDR3 is CASSVSGGGEQYF. CDR3 coding DNA: TGTGCCAGCAGCGTATCGGGAGGGGGCGAGCAGTACTTC.

V gene TRBV11-2 combines with J gene TRBJ2-7; D unclear. Germline V gene lookup returns CDR1 SGHAT and CDR2 FQNNGV. The germline V and J ends were trimmed by 1 base and 7 bases, with 5 bases remaining between them. The CDR3 runs to 11 residues. The CDR3 DNA is TGTGCCAGCAGCTTAGTGGGGGAGCAGTACTTC. Its translation: CASSLVGEQYF.